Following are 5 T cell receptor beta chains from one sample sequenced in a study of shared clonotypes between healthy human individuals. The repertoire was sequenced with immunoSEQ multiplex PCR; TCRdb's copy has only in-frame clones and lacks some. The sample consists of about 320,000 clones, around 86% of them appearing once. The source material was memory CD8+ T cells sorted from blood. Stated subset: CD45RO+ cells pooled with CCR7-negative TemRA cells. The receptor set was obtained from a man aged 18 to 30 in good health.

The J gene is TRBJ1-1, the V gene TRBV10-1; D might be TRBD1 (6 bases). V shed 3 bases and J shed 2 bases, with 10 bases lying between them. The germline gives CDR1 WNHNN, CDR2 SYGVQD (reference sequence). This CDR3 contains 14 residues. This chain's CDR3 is CASSDDRYNTEAFF. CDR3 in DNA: TGCGCCAGCAGTGACGACAGGTACAACACTGAAGCTTTCTTT.

The CDR3: CASSWQGYTEAFF. As DNA, the CDR3 is TGTGCCAGCAGCTGGCAGGGTTACACTGAAGCTTTCTTT. This chain links TRBV13 with TRBJ1-1, with a possible D match to TRBD1 (5 bases). This CDR3 is 13 amino acids long. V was shortened by 4 bases and J by 3 bases, with 9 bases between the two germline ends. The germline V gene encodes CDR1 PRHDT and CDR2 FYEKMQ (reference sequence). Filled out from reference TRBV13 and TRBJ1-1, the complete variable domain reads AAGVIQSPRHLIKEKRETATLKCYPIPRHDTVYWYQQGPGQDPQFLISFYEKMQSDKGSIPDRFSAQQFSDYHSELNMSSLELGDSALYFCASSWQGYTEAFFGQGTRLTVV.

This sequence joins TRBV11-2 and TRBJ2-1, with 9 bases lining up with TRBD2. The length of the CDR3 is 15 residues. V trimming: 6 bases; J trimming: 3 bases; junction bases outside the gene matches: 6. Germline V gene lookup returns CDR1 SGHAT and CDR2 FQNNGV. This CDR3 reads CASSPPSGNYNEQFF. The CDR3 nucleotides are TGTGCCAGCAGTCCTCCTAGCGGGAACTACAATGAGCAGTTCTTC.

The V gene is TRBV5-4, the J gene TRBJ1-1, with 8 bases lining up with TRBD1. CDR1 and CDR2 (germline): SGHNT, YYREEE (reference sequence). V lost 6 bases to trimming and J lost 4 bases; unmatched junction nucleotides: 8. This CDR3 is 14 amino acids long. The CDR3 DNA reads TGTGCCAGCAAGACTCAGGGGGCGGGCACTGAAGCTTTCTTT. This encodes CASKTQGAGTEAFF.

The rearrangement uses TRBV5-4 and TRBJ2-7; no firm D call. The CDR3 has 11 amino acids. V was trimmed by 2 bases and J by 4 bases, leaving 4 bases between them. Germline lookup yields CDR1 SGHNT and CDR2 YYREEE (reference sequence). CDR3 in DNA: TGTGCCAGCAGCTTCTTATACGAGCAGTACTTC. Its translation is CASSFLYEQYF.